The source of this T cell receptor (beta chain) is a study of cytomegalovirus exposure and HLA in healthy donors. As for the study in general: A subsequent analysis reported that the 95 to 150 validation repertoires were produced on the same platform that had also been used for the roughly 670 first-cohort repertoires.

Looked up from germline, CDR1 is LNHDA and CDR2 is SQIVND (reference sequence). The V end was cut by 7 bases, the J end by 2 bases, with 18 bases between. CDR3 length: 16 residues. The data were produced by immunoSEQ multiplex PCR, yet TCRdb's version contains in-frame clones alone and is incomplete. The sample includes around 180,000 clones, roughly 88% of them seen just once. Notes on the study in general: Accounts indicate the classifier identified cytomegalovirus status with strong specificity and sensitivity.

Comments on this clone: Its antigen remains unknown.

Material for sequencing was PBMCs. This TCR derives from a woman between 18 and 29 years old in good health and CMV-seronegative. The chain recombines TRBV19 with TRBJ1-5, with a weak D call TRBD1 (5 bases). CDR3: CASNHRRGGGNQPQHF. In DNA, the CDR3 is TGTGCCAGTAACCACCGGCGGGGAGGGGGCAATCAGCCCCAGCATTTT. The full variable domain, in which reference TRBV19 and TRBJ1-5 provide the parts outside the CDR3, is DGGITQSPKYLFRKEGQNVTLSCEQNLNHDAMYWYRQDPGQGLRLIYYSQIVNDFQKGDIAEGYSVSREKKESFPLTVTSAQKNPTAFYLCASNHRRGGGNQPQHFGDGTRLSIL.